This section outlines one TCR beta chain sequence together with its context. In the authors' methods: Amplification with reference gene primers provided the estimates of nucleated cell counts. Some clones are missing from TCRdb's copy, which holds only in-frame ones; the method was immunoSEQ multiplex PCR. The DNA was the basis for D and trimming; V, J and clone size are from that table. Among roughly 220,000 clones listed, 85% to 90% were seen once. The CDR3 runs to 13 residues. With 6 bases removed from V and 1 base from J, the gap between germline ends came to 8 bases. CDR1 and CDR2 (germline): LGHDT, YNNKEL (reference sequence). This record comes from a study of blood T cell repertoires in COVID-19. Study summary: COVID-19 samples collected from the United States, Italy and Spain covered acute and convalescent phases. PBMCs, B-cell-depleted T cells, or T cells provided the cDNA or gDNA that made up the material.

Sequenced material: peripheral blood. The rearrangement links TRBV3-1 (or the pseudogene TRBV3-2) to TRBJ2-3, with D perhaps matching TRBD1 (6 bases). This receptor was taken from a man aged 80 or over with acute or convalescent COVID-19. CDR3 DNA sequence: TGTGCCAGCAGGAAGGGGGGCACAGATACGCAGTATTTT. Its protein product is CASRKGGTDTQYF.